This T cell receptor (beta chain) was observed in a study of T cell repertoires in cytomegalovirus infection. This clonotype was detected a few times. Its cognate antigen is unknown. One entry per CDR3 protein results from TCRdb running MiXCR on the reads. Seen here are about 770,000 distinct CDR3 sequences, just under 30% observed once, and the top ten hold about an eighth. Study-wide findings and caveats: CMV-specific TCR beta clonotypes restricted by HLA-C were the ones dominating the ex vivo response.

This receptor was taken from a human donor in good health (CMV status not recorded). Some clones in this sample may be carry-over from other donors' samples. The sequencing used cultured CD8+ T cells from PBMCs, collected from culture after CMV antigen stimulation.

The CDR3, as DNA: TGCAGCGTTGAGGCGGGACTAGTTTACAATGAGCAGTTCTTC. Its translation: CSVEAGLVYNEQFF. The chain joins TRBV29-1 to TRBJ2-1; 8 bases line up with TRBD2. The V gene end was trimmed by 3 bases and the J gene end by 4 bases; junction bases not matched to a gene: 5. The CDR3 is made up of 14 amino acids. The germline gives CDR1 SQVTM, CDR2 ANQGSEA.